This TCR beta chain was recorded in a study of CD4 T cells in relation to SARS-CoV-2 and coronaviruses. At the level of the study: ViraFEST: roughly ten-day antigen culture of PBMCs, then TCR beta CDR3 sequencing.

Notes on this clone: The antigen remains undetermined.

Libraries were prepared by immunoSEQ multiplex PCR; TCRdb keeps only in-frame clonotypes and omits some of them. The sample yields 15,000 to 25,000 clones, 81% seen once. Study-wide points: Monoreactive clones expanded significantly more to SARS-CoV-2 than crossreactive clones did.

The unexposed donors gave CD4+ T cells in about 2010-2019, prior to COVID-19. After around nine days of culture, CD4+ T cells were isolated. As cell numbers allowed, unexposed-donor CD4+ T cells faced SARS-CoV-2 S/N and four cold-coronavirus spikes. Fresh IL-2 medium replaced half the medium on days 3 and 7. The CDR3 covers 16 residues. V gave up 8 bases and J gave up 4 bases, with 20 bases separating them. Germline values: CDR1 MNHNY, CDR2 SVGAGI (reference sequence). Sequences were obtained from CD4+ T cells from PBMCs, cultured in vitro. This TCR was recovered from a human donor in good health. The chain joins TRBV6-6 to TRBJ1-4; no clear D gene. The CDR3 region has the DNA TGTGCCAGCGCCCTACCCCGGGGTTCGGGTAATGAAAAACTGTTTTTT. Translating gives CASALPRGSGNEKLFF.